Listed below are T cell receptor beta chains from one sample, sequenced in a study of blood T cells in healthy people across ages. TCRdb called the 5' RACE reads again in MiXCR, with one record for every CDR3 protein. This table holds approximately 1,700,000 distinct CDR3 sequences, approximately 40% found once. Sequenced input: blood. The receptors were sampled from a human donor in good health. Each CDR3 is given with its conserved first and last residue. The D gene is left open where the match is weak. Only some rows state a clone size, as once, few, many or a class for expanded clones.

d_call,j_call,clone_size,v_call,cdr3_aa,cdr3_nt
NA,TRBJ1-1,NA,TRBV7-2,CASGRQMNTEAFF,TGTGCCAGCGGAAGACAGATGAACACTGAAGCTTTCTTT
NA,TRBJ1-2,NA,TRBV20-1,CSARDPLKGGYGYTF,TGCAGTGCTAGAGATCCATTGAAGGGAGGCTATGGCTACACCTTC
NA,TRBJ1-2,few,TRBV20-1,CSAPDQGGYGYTF,TGCAGTGCCCCCGACCAAGGGGGCTATGGCTACACCTTC
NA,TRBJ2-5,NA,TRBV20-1,CSARDGSIGETRYF,TGCAGTGCTAGGGACGGGAGTATCGGGGAGACCCGGTACTTC
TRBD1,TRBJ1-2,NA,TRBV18,CASSPRDRASNYGYTF,TGTGCCAGCTCACCAAGGGACAGGGCGTCTAACTATGGCTACACCTTC
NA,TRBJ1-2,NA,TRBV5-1,CASSLEGVGSEDGYTF,TGCGCCAGCAGCTTGGAAGGGGTGGGCAGCGAAGATGGCTACACCTTC
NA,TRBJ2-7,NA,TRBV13,CASSLQGSRYEQYF,TGTGCCAGCAGCTTACAGGGGTCAAGGTACGAGCAGTACTTC
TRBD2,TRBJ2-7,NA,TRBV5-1,CASSLGLAESYEQYF,TGCGCCAGCAGCTTAGGACTAGCGGAGAGCTACGAGCAGTACTTC
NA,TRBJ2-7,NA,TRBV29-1,CSARSSPYEQYF,TGCAGCGCCCGGTCCTCCCCCTACGAGCAGTACTTC
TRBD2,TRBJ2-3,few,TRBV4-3,CASSPSTSGDTDTQYF,TGCGCCAGCAGCCCGTCGACTAGCGGGGATACAGATACGCAGTATTTT
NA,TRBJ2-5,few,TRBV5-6,CASSLAGTQQETQYF,TGTGCCAGCAGCTTGGCCGGGACACAGCAAGAGACCCAGTACTTC
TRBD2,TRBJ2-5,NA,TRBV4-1,CASSQRTSPETQYF,TGCGCCAGCAGCCAGAGGACTAGTCCGGAGACCCAGTACTTC
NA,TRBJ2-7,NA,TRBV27,CASSLSTTAFGMINEQYF,TGTGCCAGCAGTTTATCCACGACAGCATTCGGGATGATCAATGAGCAGTACTTC
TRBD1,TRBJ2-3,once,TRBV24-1,CATSDPRTGEASTDTQYF,TGTGCCACCAGTGATCCCCGGACAGGGGAGGCCAGCACAGATACGCAGTATTTT
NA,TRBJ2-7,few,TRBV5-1,CASSLGRPSYEQYF,TGCGCCAGCAGCTTGGGCAGGCCCTCCTACGAGCAGTACTTC
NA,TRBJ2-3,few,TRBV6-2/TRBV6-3,CASTTDSTDTQYF,TGTGCCAGCACGACAGATAGCACAGATACGCAGTATTTT
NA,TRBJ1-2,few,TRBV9,CASTLRGNYGYTF,TGTGCCAGCACCCTCCGGGGTAACTATGGCTACACCTTC
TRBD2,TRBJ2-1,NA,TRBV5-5,CASSLAGGFDNNEQFF,TGTGCCAGCAGCTTGGCCGGGGGGTTCGACAACAATGAGCAGTTCTTC
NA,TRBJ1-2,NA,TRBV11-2,CASSLETELNYGYTF,TGTGCCAGCAGCTTAGAAACAGAACTCAACTATGGCTACACCTTC
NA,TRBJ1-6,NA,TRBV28,CASRALSSPLHF,TGTGCCAGCCGGGCCCTGAGTTCACCCCTCCACTTT
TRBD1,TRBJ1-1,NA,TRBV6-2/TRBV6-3,CASSRGPHTEAFF,TGTGCCAGCTCCAGGGGGCCGCACACTGAAGCTTTCTTT
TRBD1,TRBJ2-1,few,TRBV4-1,CASSFNQGADEQFF,TGCGCCAGCAGCTTCAATCAGGGGGCGGATGAGCAGTTCTTC
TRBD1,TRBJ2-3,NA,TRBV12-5,CASGWGTVSSTDTQYF,TGTGCTAGTGGTTGGGGGACAGTTTCTAGCACAGATACGCAGTATTTT